This T cell receptor (beta chain) emerged from a study of blood T cell repertoires in COVID-19. This CDR3 region has 16 residues. Germline loops: CDR1 MGHRA, CDR2 YSYEKL. Losses at the gene ends were 0 bases for V and 3 bases for J; bases not matched to a gene: 6. Study processing details: The authors estimated nucleated cell counts from reference gene primer amplification. Some clones are missing from TCRdb's copy, which holds only in-frame ones; the method was immunoSEQ multiplex PCR. For V, J and clone size, that table is used; D and trimming come from the DNA. The repertoire holds about 220,000 clones, with 65% to 90% as singletons.

The sequence was collected from a woman in her seventies with COVID-19, enrolled during active disease. What was sequenced was peripheral blood. The chain recombines TRBV4-1 with TRBJ2-3; 7 bases line up with TRBD2. The CDR3 bases are TGCGCCAGCAGCCAAGAAACTAGCGCTTGGACAGATACGCAGTATTTT. Translation gives CASSQETSAWTDTQYF.